Listed here are 20 T cell receptor beta chains from one sample, sequenced in a study of blood T cell repertoires in COVID-19. Assay: immunoSEQ multiplex PCR; the TCRdb copy retains only in-frame clones and omits some. The sample carries some 45,000 clones, about nine tenths recorded once. Sequencing was performed on peripheral blood. The receptors stem from a man in his 60s with active COVID-19.

In this sample, this clone turned up a few times. The chain carries TRBV4-2 and TRBJ1-2; D not certain. Germline CDR1 reads LGHNA; CDR2 reads YNFKEQ. CDR3 length: 16 amino acids. Trimming removed 0 bases at V and 1 base at J, with 12 bases between. The CDR3 region has the DNA TGTGCCAGCAGCCAAGATCTGCGGGCCGTTAACTATGGCTACACCTTC. Its translation: CASSQDLRAVNYGYTF.

V is TRBV29-1 and J is TRBJ2-3, with 11 nucleotides matching TRBD1. V lost 6 bases to trimming and J lost 2 bases; unmatched junction nucleotides: 7. The CDR3 extends over 15 amino acids. Germline lookup yields CDR1 SQVTM and CDR2 ANQGSEA. CDR3 nucleotide sequence: TGCAGCGTAGAGTGGACAGGGGGCCTCACAGATACGCAGTATTTT. Protein: CSVEWTGGLTDTQYF.

CDR3 DNA sequence: TGTGCCAGCGGAACAGGTAATCAGCCCCAGCATTTT. This gives the protein CASGTGNQPQHF. The V gene is TRBV27, the J gene TRBJ1-5, with D possibly matching TRBD1 (5 bases). V dropped 8 bases and J dropped 4 bases, with 9 bases sitting between them. The CDR3 has 12 amino acids. Germline CDR1 and CDR2: MNHEY and SMNVEV (reference sequence).

This chain connects TRBV7-2 to TRBJ2-1; 13 nucleotides line up with TRBD2. The junction had 4 bases not matched to a gene; V was cut back by 4 bases and J by 7 bases. Germline V gene sequence: CDR1 SGHTA, CDR2 FQGNSA. The CDR3 extends over 15 amino acids. CDR3 DNA: TGTGCCAGCAGCTCACTAGCGGGGGGGCCAAATGAGCAGTTCTTC. It codes for CASSSLAGGPNEQFF.

This chain links TRBV29-1 with TRBJ2-5; 8 bases map to TRBD1. The CDR3 is made up of 18 amino acids. The germline V gene encodes CDR1 SQVTM and CDR2 ANQGSEA. Trimming took 4 bases from V and 0 from J; bases not matched to a gene: 16. CDR3 DNA sequence: TGCAGCGTTGGTCCTTCCGTTATGGGACAGGAGAACCAAGAGACCCAGTACTTC. Protein: CSVGPSVMGQENQETQYF.

The chain has TRBV2 and TRBJ1-2, with 9 bases lining up with TRBD1. The V segment lost 5 bases and the J segment 4 bases; nucleotides outside the gene matches: 5. Germline V gives CDR1 SNHLY, CDR2 FYNNEI. This CDR3 is built from 14 residues. CDR3 nucleotide sequence: TGTGCCAGCAGTTCGGACAGGGGTAGCTATGGCTACACCTTC. Residues: CASSSDRGSYGYTF.

This clone was seen just once. The gene calls are TRBV4-2 and TRBJ2-5, with 9 bases matching TRBD2. The CDR3 runs to 17 residues. Germline V lookup: CDR1 LGHNA, CDR2 YNFKEQ. The V gene end was trimmed by 0 bases and the J gene end by 4 bases; junction bases not matched to a gene: 9. CDR3 loop: CASSQEWRRGGGETQYF. CDR3 DNA: TGTGCCAGCAGCCAAGAGTGGAGGCGGGGGGGCGGAGAGACCCAGTACTTC.

V and J are TRBV28 and TRBJ1-5; D unresolved. The CDR3 runs to 12 residues. Germline V CDR1 and CDR2: MDHEN, SYDVKM. Trimming took 7 bases from V and 4 from J, leaving 8 bases between them. The CDR3 coding sequence is TGTGCCAGCAAAACGGGTAATCAGCCCCAGCATTTT. Amino acid sequence: CASKTGNQPQHF. The whole variable domain, remainder taken from reference TRBV28 and TRBJ1-5, is DVKVTQSSRYLVKRTGEKVFLECVQDMDHENMFWYRQDPGLGLRLIYFSYDVKMKEKGDIPEGYSVSREKKERFSLILESASTNQTSMYLCASKTGNQPQHFGDGTRLSIL.

This clone is medium-sized by share. The chain uses TRBV28 and TRBJ1-4; no firm D call. Germline assignment: CDR1 MDHEN and CDR2 SYDVKM. The CDR3 totals 15 residues. The V and J ends lost 0 bases and 7 bases respectively, with 12 bases between them. CDR3 nucleotides: TGTGCCAGCAGTTTATGGGCAGGAAATAGTGAAAAACTGTTTTTT. Its translation is CASSLWAGNSEKLFF.

This chain joins TRBV15 and TRBJ2-2; 9 bases align to TRBD1. After removal of 0 bases from V and 1 base from J, the junction contained 0 bases not matched to a gene. The CDR3 is 16 residues long. Per the germline V gene, CDR1 is LNHNV and CDR2 is YYDKDF (reference sequence). The CDR3 region has the DNA TGTGCCACCAGCAGAGAGGGACAGGGGAACACCGGGGAGCTGTTTTTT. Amino acids: CATSREGQGNTGELFF.

The chain recombines TRBV19 with TRBJ1-1; a weak D match, TRBD1 (6 bases). CDR3 length equals 15 residues. Trimming took 5 bases from V and 6 from J, leaving 19 bases between them. The germline V gene encodes CDR1 LNHDA and CDR2 SQIVND (reference sequence). CDR3 bases: TGTGCCAGTAGTGACCCAGTGTGGGGGCGGGCTGAAGCTTTCTTT. This gives the protein CASSDPVWGRAEAFF.

J is TRBJ2-1 and V is TRBV7-9, with D hard to call. This CDR3 spans 14 amino acids. Germline V gene data show CDR1 as SEHNR and CDR2 as FQNEAQ (reference sequence). V lost 7 bases and J lost 0, with 10 bases in between. CDR3 region: CASTLGGSYNEQFF. The CDR3, as DNA: TGTGCCAGCACTCTTGGCGGCTCCTACAATGAGCAGTTCTTC.

The chain has TRBV3-1 (or the pseudogene TRBV3-2) and TRBJ1-1, with TRBD1 matching over 7 bases. Germline CDR1 and CDR2: LGHDT and YNNKEL (reference sequence). The V segment lost 4 bases and the J segment 11 bases; nucleotides outside the gene matches: 4. The CDR3 covers 11 residues. CDR3 in DNA: TGTGCCAGCAGCCGGACAGGAAGGGCTTTCTTT. This sequence encodes CASSRTGRAFF.

This chain connects TRBV5-6 to TRBJ2-3, with TRBD2 as a possible D gene (7 bases). CDR3 length: 16 amino acids. Germline V CDR1 and CDR2: SGHDT, YYEEEE. V shed 4 bases and J shed 2 bases, with 17 bases lying between them. CDR3: CASSPYRGGYTDTQYF. The CDR3 DNA is TGTGCCAGCAGCCCATACCGCGGGGGCTACACAGATACGCAGTATTTT.

This sequence joins TRBV9 and TRBJ2-5; 13 nucleotides line up with TRBD2. Trimming took 3 bases from V and 2 from J; bases not matched to a gene: 4. The CDR3 contains 16 residues. Germline V CDR1 and CDR2: SGDLS, YYNGEE. CDR3 nucleotide sequence: TGTGCCAGCAGCGCCGAGACTAGCGGGAGGCAAGAGACCCAGTACTTC. This translates into CASSAETSGRQETQYF.

A few counts support this clone. The chain recombines TRBV5-1 with TRBJ2-7; TRBD2 agrees at 15 bases. The V gene end was trimmed by 1 base and the J gene end by 7 bases; junction bases not matched to a gene: 6. CDR1 and CDR2 (germline): SGHRS, YFSETQ. The CDR3 contains 16 residues. CDR3 nucleotide sequence: TGCGCCAGCAGCTTGAGTGGACTAGCGGGAGGGGGAGAGCAGTACTTC. Translation gives CASSLSGLAGGGEQYF. The full variable domain, with the rest looked up from reference TRBV5-1 and TRBJ2-7, is KAGVTQTPRYLIKTRGQQVTLSCSPISGHRSVSWYQQTPGQGLQFLFEYFSETQRNKGNFPGRFSGRQFSNSRSEMNVSTLELGDSALYLCASSLSGLAGGGEQYFGPGTRLTVT.

The CDR3 DNA reads TGTGCCAGCAGTTACGGGCCGGGGAATCAGCCCCAGCATTTT. Its translation: CASSYGPGNQPQHF. The chain carries TRBV6-2 or TRBV6-3 and TRBJ1-5, with no clear D. With 2 bases removed from V and 4 bases from J, the gap between germline ends came to 9 bases. CDR3 size: 14 residues. Germline CDR1 reads MNHEY; CDR2 reads SVGEGT.

This chain joins TRBV7-3 and TRBJ2-4; possibly TRBD2 for D (6 bases). Trimming stripped 5 bases from V and 3 bases from J, with 14 bases between. The germline V gene has CDR1 SGHTA and CDR2 FQGTGA. The CDR3 length is 15 residues. Written as DNA, the CDR3 is TGTGCCAGCAGCCGGTCCGGGACTGGCAAAAACATTCAGTACTTC. Amino acids: CASSRSGTGKNIQYF.

The chain combines TRBV7-8 with TRBJ2-3; 7 bases map to TRBD1. Trimming took 7 bases from V and 2 from J; bases not matched to a gene: 15. The CDR3 has 17 residues. Germline CDR1 reads SGHVS; CDR2 reads FQNEAQ. The DNA of the CDR3 is TGTGCCAGCACAAAGGGGGCCTACTTCCGGCACACAGATACGCAGTATTTT. Translating it yields CASTKGAYFRHTDTQYF.

The chain is built from TRBV6-4 and TRBJ2-3; D is perhaps TRBD2 (7 bases). Germline assignment: CDR1 MRHNA and CDR2 SNTAGT. V was trimmed by 2 bases and J by 2 bases, leaving 11 bases between them. CDR3 length: 15 residues. Here the CDR3 DNA reads TGTGCCAGCAGTGACGAGGCGGGGGCCACAGATACGCAGTATTTT. Translation gives CASSDEAGATDTQYF.